This T cell receptor (beta chain) was captured in a study of blood T cell repertoires in COVID-19. The V segment lost 0 bases and the J segment 4 bases; nucleotides outside the gene matches: 5. Looked up from germline, CDR1 is MNHEY and CDR2 is SVGAGI. The CDR3 covers 15 residues. Some clones are missing from TCRdb's copy, which holds only in-frame ones; the method was immunoSEQ multiplex PCR. The repertoire holds about 43,000 clones, with around 90% as singletons. The chain uses TRBV6-5 and TRBJ1-2, with 7 bases lining up with TRBD1. The sample taken for sequencing was peripheral blood. The TCR sequence derives from a woman older than 75 with active COVID-19. The CDR3 nucleotides are TGTGCCAGCAGTTACTCCGTTGACAGGGCCTATGGCTACACCTTC. This gives the protein CASSYSVDRAYGYTF.